This T cell receptor (beta chain) is drawn from a study of cytomegalovirus exposure and HLA in healthy donors. General study findings and limits: A later examination showed that TCR association rates differed by HLA locus, with DRB1 most and HLA-C fewest. No immune exposure information besides CMV serostatus was available. The later analysis indicated that the majority of CMV-associated TCR beta chains appeared HLA-restricted.

Primers for the PCR totalled 60 Vbeta and 13 Jbeta. Clones were read by immunoSEQ multiplex PCR, and TCRdb kept only the in-frame ones, dropping some. Altogether some 170,000 clones are present, nearly 80% being singletons, with the ten largest covering approximately 2.9%. This clone appeared a single time. What it recognizes is unknown. Trimming removed 3 bases from V and 6 bases from J, with 15 bases in between. The CDR3 is 15 amino acids. The germline V gene encodes CDR1 GTSNPN and CDR2 SVGIG (reference sequence). Sequenced sample: PBMCs. This clonotype was sampled from a female donor in good health and CMV-seronegative. This chain joins TRBV30 and TRBJ1-6, with TRBD1 as a possible D gene (6 bases). In DNA, the CDR3 is TGTGCCTGGAGGGGGTTGGGGGCAGGTAATTCACCCCTCCACTTT. Residues: CAWRGLGAGNSPLHF.